A selection of T cell receptor beta chains follows, all from one sample in a study of T cells in localized non-small cell lung cancer. The repertoire was sequenced with immunoSEQ multiplex PCR; TCRdb's copy has only in-frame clones and lacks some. The table includes about 24,000 clones, roughly 84% detected once. Specimen: peripheral blood, collected before any cancer treatment. These receptors all stem from a male donor older than 55 with stage I squamous cell lung carcinoma. The CDR3 runs from the conserved cysteine through the conserved F or W. The D gene is left open where the match is weak. The size entry is marked missing in some rows and otherwise reads once, few, many or a size class.

abundance	d_gene	j_gene	v_gene	CDR3nt	CDR3aa
.	.	TRBJ2-7	TRBV20-1	TGCAGTGCTTCCACAGCTTACGAGCAGTACTTC	CSASTAYEQYF
once	.	TRBJ2-5	TRBV7-2	TGTGCCAGCAGCTTAGAGGCGTTTCCTGGGACCCAGTACTTC	CASSLEAFPGTQYF
few	TRBD2	TRBJ2-3	TRBV7-2	TGTGCCAGCAGCGCCGCCGGGACTAGCGGGGGGGCGGGTACGCAGTATTTT	CASSAAGTSGGAGTQYF
.	TRBD1	TRBJ1-2	TRBV9	TGTGCCAGCAGCGTAGCTACAGGGGGCGCGGGCTATGGCTACACCTTC	CASSVATGGAGYGYTF
.	.	TRBJ2-4	TRBV5-4	TGTGCCAGCAGCTTGGAACAGAACATTCAGTACTTC	CASSLEQNIQYF
.	.	TRBJ2-5	TRBV7-9	TGTGCCAGCAGCCTGAGGGCAGGGCAAGAGACCCAGTACTTC	CASSLRAGQETQYF
.	.	TRBJ2-7	TRBV6-1	TGTGCCAGCAGTGACTTTAGGGGATCGGGCGAGCAGTACTTC	CASSDFRGSGEQYF
.	.	TRBJ1-4	TRBV2	TGTGCCAGCCGGTTGACAGCGCAAAATGAAAAACTGTTTTTT	CASRLTAQNEKLFF
.	.	TRBJ1-1	TRBV11-1	TGTGCCAGCAGCTCCGGACCGTCAATGGACACTGAAGCTTTCTTT	CASSSGPSMDTEAFF
.	.	TRBJ2-7	TRBV7-3	TGTGCCAGCAGCTTAAACAGGGTTAACGAGCAGTACTTC	CASSLNRVNEQYF
.	TRBD2	TRBJ2-2	TRBV18	TGTGCCAGCTCACCAAGACTAGCGGCGAACACCGGGGAGCTGTTTTTT	CASSPRLAANTGELFF
.	.	TRBJ2-7	TRBV11-2	TGTGCCAGCAGCCTTGGGGGTCTCAGCTCCTACGAGCAGTACTTC	CASSLGGLSSYEQYF
.	.	TRBJ1-1	TRBV25-1	TGTGCCAGCAGTGAATACCTGGGGAACACTGAAGCTTTCTTT	CASSEYLGNTEAFF
.	.	TRBJ1-2	TRBV6-1	TGTGCCAGCAGTGAAGGACCTCGGAATGGCTACACCTTC	CASSEGPRNGYTF
.	.	TRBJ1-2	TRBV6-5	TGTGCCAGCAGTTACTCGACAGCCGTCACTTTCTTC	CASSYSTAVTFF
.	.	TRBJ2-5	TRBV25-1	TGTGCCAGCAGTGTCCGGACAGCACAAGAGACCCAGTACTTC	CASSVRTAQETQYF
.	.	TRBJ2-1	TRBV5-8	TGTGCCAGCAGTATCGGTCAGAGCTCCTACAATGAGCAGTTCTTC	CASSIGQSSYNEQFF
.	.	TRBJ1-3	TRBV29-1	TGCAGCGTTGTCGCGGGCCCCTCTGGAAACACCATATATTTT	CSVVAGPSGNTIYF
.	.	TRBJ1-1	TRBV7-3	TGTGCCAGCAGCTTAACGGGGGTTGACACTGAAGCTTTCTTT	CASSLTGVDTEAFF
.	.	TRBJ1-3	TRBV29-1	TGCAGCGTTGCTGACAGAGCCTCTGGAAACACCATATATTTT	CSVADRASGNTIYF
.	TRBD2	TRBJ2-5	TRBV4-1	TGCGCCAGCAGCCAAACCAACGGACTAGCGGGGGGTCGTGAGACCCAGTACTTC	CASSQTNGLAGGRETQYF
.	.	TRBJ1-2	TRBV5-5	TGTGCCAGCAGCTTGGAGAGTAGGTATGGCTACACCTTC	CASSLESRYGYTF
.	.	TRBJ1-2	TRBV6-5	TGTGCCAGCAAACCACCTCAGGGTCTCCGTGGTGGCTACACCTTC	CASKPPQGLRGGYTF